This T cell receptor (beta chain) was found in a study of blood T cells in healthy people across ages. The study's findings and limits: Getting older went along with TCR beta diversity per million T cells dropping roughly linearly.

This CDR3 is 16 amino acids long. Trimming removed 3 bases at V and 0 bases at J, with 9 bases between. On this clonotype itself: As yet, its antigen is unknown.

Using a J-beta primer mix together with a sample-barcoded 5' primer, a second PCR was run for roughly 6 to 11 cycles. TCRdb reanalysed the 5' RACE reads using MiXCR and keeps one entry per CDR3 protein. The data contain 2 million or so distinct CDR3 sequences, roughly 52% of them seen just once; the ten biggest clones take up approximately 2%. The source material was blood. The receptor's source is a woman aged 40 to 50 in good health. The V and J genes are TRBV12-3 or TRBV12-4 and TRBJ2-6; D not resolved. Here the CDR3 DNA reads TGTGCCAGCAGTTTTAGGAGTCGCTCTGGGGCCAACGTCCTGACTTTC. Its translation: CASSFRSRSGANVLTF.